These 18 T cell receptor beta chains were all obtained from the same sample, sequenced in a study of blood T cell repertoires in COVID-19. The protocol was immunoSEQ multiplex PCR, while the TCRdb copy is restricted to in-frame clones and leaves out a portion. This table has approximately 93,000 clones, 70% to 90% appearing once. The specimen was peripheral blood. The receptors here all came from a man aged 45-65 years with COVID-19, enrolled during active disease.

The chain uses TRBV7-9 and TRBJ2-7, with 8 bases that match TRBD1. This CDR3 has 15 residues. V dropped 5 bases and J dropped 2; count of bases not matched to a gene: 8. In germline, CDR1 is SEHNR, CDR2 FQNEAQ (reference sequence). CDR3 residues: CASSHRDRSTYEQYF. The CDR3, as DNA: TGTGCCAGCAGCCACCGGGACAGGTCCACCTACGAGCAGTACTTC. Together with reference TRBV7-9 and TRBJ2-7, the CDR3 gives the full variable domain: DTGVSQNPRHKITKRGQNVTFRCDPISEHNRLYWYRQTLGQGPEFLTYFQNEAQLEKSRLLSDRFSAERPKGSFSTLEIQRTEQGDSAMYLCASSHRDRSTYEQYFGPGTRLTVT.

In DNA, the CDR3 is TGTGCCAGCAGCAGTAGCGGGGGAGATGGGACCCAGTACTTC. The encoded protein is CASSSSGGDGTQYF. V usage is TRBV7-3 and J usage is TRBJ2-5; 9 nucleotides line up with TRBD2. With 5 bases clipped from V and 7 bases from J, the junction kept 8 bases outside the gene matches. The CDR3 runs 14 residues. Germline V lookup: CDR1 SGHTA, CDR2 FQGTGA.

This clone was seen just once. The gene calls are TRBV11-2 and TRBJ1-1, with 7 bases lining up with TRBD1. V lost 4 bases, J lost 1 base, and 6 bases stayed unmatched. The length of the CDR3 is 15 residues. CDR1 is SGHAT and CDR2 is FQNNGV in the germline V gene. CDR3 region: CASSSRTGANTEAFF. The CDR3 coding sequence is TGTGCCAGCAGCTCCCGGACAGGAGCGAACACTGAAGCTTTCTTT.

The V and J genes are TRBV5-3 and TRBJ1-2, with 9 bases identical to TRBD1. TRBV5-3 is marked as an open reading frame, function uncertain. Trimming took 0 bases from V and 7 from J; bases not matched to a gene: 4. The CDR3 consists of 14 residues. The CDR3 here is CARSLDRGQRGYTF. The CDR3 nucleotides are TGTGCCAGAAGCTTGGACAGGGGGCAGCGTGGCTACACCTTC.

The chain combines TRBV19 with TRBJ1-1, with a possible D match to TRBD1 (5 bases). This CDR3 comprises 16 residues. V lost 4 bases, J lost 2 bases, and 17 bases lay in between. The germline CDR1 and CDR2 sequences are LNHDA and SQIVND (reference sequence). Here the CDR3 reads CASSTRPGRGNTEAFF. The DNA of the CDR3 is TGTGCCAGTAGTACCCGGCCCGGGAGGGGAAACACTGAAGCTTTCTTT.

The V and J genes are TRBV21-1 and TRBJ1-1; no DNA check was done on the table's D call, TRBD1. TRBV21-1 is flagged as a pseudogene. There are 14 residues in the CDR3. CDR3: CASSKATGDMRAFF. As DNA, the CDR3 is TGTGCCAGCAGCAAAGCCACAGGGGACATGCGAGCTTTCTTT.

V usage is TRBV25-1 and J usage is TRBJ2-3; the D gene is possibly TRBD1 (6 bases). V lost 4 bases and J 10 bases, leaving 12 bases between the germline ends. Germline V gene sequence: CDR1 MGHDK, CDR2 SYGVNS. This CDR3 spans 12 amino acids. The chain's CDR3 is CASSVGTSSQYF. CDR3 bases: TGTGCCAGCAGTGTCGGGACAAGCTCGCAGTATTTT.

The rearrangement links TRBV9 to TRBJ2-7; 10 bases map to TRBD2. The CDR3 loop spans 15 amino acids. V shed 5 bases, J shed 0 bases, and the junction held 5 bases outside the gene matches. CDR1 is SGDLS, CDR2 YYNGEE, per germline. CDR3 loop: CASSPGLAVSYEQYF. Here the CDR3 DNA reads TGTGCCAGCAGTCCCGGACTAGCGGTCTCCTACGAGCAGTACTTC.

This clone was found once. The chain combines TRBV5-1 with TRBJ2-1, with D possibly matching TRBD1 (6 bases). The germline gives CDR1 SGHRS, CDR2 YFSETQ. The CDR3 contains 15 residues. Between the trimmed V and J ends, which lost 1 base and 6 bases, there was a span of 14 bases. CDR3 region: CASSLMDRDSNEQFF. In DNA form, the CDR3 reads TGCGCCAGCAGCTTGATGGACAGAGACTCCAATGAGCAGTTCTTC.

Written as DNA, the CDR3 is TGTGCCAGCAGCCAAGCGTCAGGATTCTCTGGAAACACCATATATTTT. Translated: CASSQASGFSGNTIYF. This rearrangement joins TRBV3-1 (or the pseudogene TRBV3-2) to TRBJ1-3; D unclear. The germline gives CDR1 LGHDT, CDR2 YNNKEL (reference sequence). The CDR3 contains 16 residues. The V end lost 1 base, the J end lost 0 bases, and 10 bases lay between the germline ends.

The chain has TRBV3-1 (or the pseudogene TRBV3-2) and TRBJ1-6, with 8 bases that match TRBD1. The CDR3 has 15 residues. The ends lost 4 bases at V and 6 bases at J; junction bases unmatched: 5. CDR1 LGHDT and CDR2 YNNKEL come from the germline V gene (reference sequence). CDR3 DNA: TGTGCCAGCAGCCCAGGGGGCAGTAGTAATTCACCCCTCCACTTT. Translated, it gives CASSPGGSSNSPLHF.

This clone occurred once. The rearrangement joins TRBV9 to TRBJ1-1; 8 bases match TRBD1. The CDR3 is 12 residues long. With 3 bases clipped from V and 11 bases from J, the junction kept 6 bases outside the gene matches. Looked up from germline, CDR1 is SGDLS and CDR2 is YYNGEE. Here the CDR3 reads CASSALDREAFF. The DNA for the CDR3 is TGTGCCAGCAGCGCACTGGACAGGGAGGCTTTCTTT.

The chain couples TRBV5-4 to TRBJ1-2, with D unclear. Germline loops: CDR1 SGHNT, CDR2 YYREEE (reference sequence). V lost 0 bases and J 0 bases, leaving 12 bases between the germline ends. The CDR3 covers 16 residues. CDR3 in DNA: TGTGCCAGCAGCTTGGGAGCGGCAGCTGCTAACTATGGCTACACCTTC. The encoded protein is CASSLGAAAANYGYTF.

The chain uses TRBV5-6 and TRBJ1-2; D is perhaps TRBD1 (6 bases). CDR1 and CDR2 (germline): SGHDT, YYEEEE. The CDR3 length is 14 residues. V lost 4 bases and J lost 6, with 16 bases in between. The CDR3 DNA reads as TGTGCCAGCAGCGGCCAGGGGCGCAAAGATGGCTACACCTTC. This gives the protein CASSGQGRKDGYTF.

The chain employs TRBV2 and TRBJ2-3; D call uncertain. The V gene lost 4 bases and the J gene lost 0 bases, with 8 bases spanning the gap. Per the germline V gene, CDR1 is SNHLY and CDR2 is FYNNEI. This CDR3 spans 14 amino acids. The CDR3 DNA reads TGTGCCAGCAGTGTGCGGTTCAGCACAGATACGCAGTATTTT. Its translation: CASSVRFSTDTQYF.

This clone is a singleton in its sample. J is TRBJ1-3 and V is TRBV19; 7 nucleotides match TRBD1. V trimming: 4 bases; J trimming: 0 bases; junction bases outside the gene matches: 3. This CDR3 is 15 amino acids long. Looked up from germline, CDR1 is LNHDA and CDR2 is SQIVND (reference sequence). CDR3 in DNA: TGTGCCAGTAGTAGGGGACAGACCTCTGGAAACACCATATATTTT. It yields the protein CASSRGQTSGNTIYF.

The gene calls are TRBV29-1 and TRBJ2-7, with D hard to call. This CDR3 spans 15 amino acids. Looked up from germline, CDR1 is SQVTM and CDR2 is ANQGSEA. Between the trimmed V and J ends, which lost 3 bases and 2 bases, there was a span of 17 bases. The CDR3: CSVEPRWKHTYEQYF. The CDR3 DNA reads TGCAGCGTTGAGCCGCGGTGGAAACATACCTACGAGCAGTACTTC.

The CDR3 coding sequence is TGCGCCAGCAGCTCACGGACAGGGAGTACCGGGGAGCTGTTTTTT. Its protein is CASSSRTGSTGELFF. J is TRBJ2-2 and V is TRBV5-1; TRBD1 matches at 8 bases. The V gene end was trimmed by 3 bases and the J gene end by 5 bases; junction bases not matched to a gene: 6. CDR3 size: 15 residues. Germline V lookup: CDR1 SGHRS, CDR2 YFSETQ. Full variable domain (missing parts from reference TRBV5-1 and TRBJ2-2): KAGVTQTPRYLIKTRGQQVTLSCSPISGHRSVSWYQQTPGQGLQFLFEYFSETQRNKGNFPGRFSGRQFSNSRSEMNVSTLELGDSALYLCASSSRTGSTGELFFGEGSRLTVL.